One sample yielded the 10 T cell receptor beta chains listed below, sequenced in a study of T cells after yellow fever vaccination. One entry per CDR3 protein, called by TCRdb with MiXCR from the 5' RACE reads. The profile shows some 97,000 distinct CDR3 sequences, about 5.8% of them singletons. The sample was CD8+ T cells sorted from PBMCs, taken 10 days after the yellow fever booster vaccination. The receptor source for this set is a man between 18 and 35 years old who received the YFV17D yellow fever vaccine.

This clonotype was seen at least ten times. V and J are TRBV19 and TRBJ2-1; 12 bases match TRBD2. Germline CDR1 reads LNHDA; CDR2 reads SQIVND (reference sequence). The CDR3 runs to 14 residues. J gave up 4 bases and V 9 bases, and 4 bases lay outside the gene matches. The CDR3 region is CASTGLAGYNEQFF. The CDR3 bases are TGTGCCAGCACAGGACTAGCGGGGTACAATGAGCAGTTCTTC.

The chain joins TRBV4-3 to TRBJ1-2; D might be TRBD1 (5 bases). The germline V and J ends were trimmed by 2 bases and 4 bases, with 20 bases remaining between them. Germline V gene lookup returns CDR1 LGHNA and CDR2 YSLEER. CDR3 length equals 17 residues. The CDR3 loop is CASSQTPGEGPFYGYTF. The CDR3 coding sequence is TGCGCCAGCAGCCAAACCCCGGGGGAGGGTCCCTTCTATGGCTACACCTTC.

The chain employs TRBV24-1 and TRBJ2-1; 8 bases line up with TRBD1. The CDR3 consists of 17 residues. Germline trimming cut 3 bases from V and 2 bases from J; bases unmatched to any gene: 8. The germline V gene has CDR1 KGHDR and CDR2 SFDVKD. The CDR3 bases are TGTGCCACCAGTGATCCGACAGGGGAACTGACCTACAATGAGCAGTTCTTC. It yields the protein CATSDPTGELTYNEQFF.

This clonotype was picked up many times. This chain connects TRBV15 to TRBJ1-5, with 7 bases that match TRBD1. V dropped 2 bases and J dropped 6; count of bases not matched to a gene: 10. Germline CDR1 and CDR2: LNHNV and YYDKDF (reference sequence). The CDR3 has 16 residues. CDR3 sequence reads: CATSRSKGGGGQPQHF. The DNA of the CDR3 is TGTGCCACCAGCAGATCCAAAGGGGGCGGAGGTCAGCCCCAGCATTTT.

This chain links TRBV12-3 or TRBV12-4 with TRBJ1-5, with TRBD1 identical over 9 bases. V lost 7 bases and J lost 2; bases outside the gene matches: 9. CDR3 length equals 16 residues. The CDR3 coding sequence is TGTGCCAGCAAGTTTGAGGGACAGGGACGCAATCAGCCCCAGCATTTT. The encoded protein is CASKFEGQGRNQPQHF.

The sample holds a few counts of this clonotype. This chain connects TRBV7-2 to TRBJ2-5, with D uncertain. CDR3 length equals 14 residues. V dropped 1 base and J dropped 3 bases, with 9 bases sitting between them. Looked up from germline, CDR1 is SGHTA and CDR2 is FQGNSA. The CDR3 loop is CASSLDVWKETQYF. DNA of the CDR3: TGTGCCAGCAGCTTAGACGTGTGGAAAGAGACCCAGTACTTC.

This clonotype was seen only a few times. V gene TRBV5-1 combines with J gene TRBJ1-6, with D perhaps matching TRBD1 (5 bases). CDR1 is SGHRS and CDR2 is YFSETQ in the germline V gene. The length of the CDR3 is 17 residues. The V gene lost 4 bases and the J gene lost 0 bases, with 14 bases spanning the gap. The CDR3 spells CASSARQLLSYNSPLHF. The CDR3 nucleotides are TGCGCCAGCAGCGCCCGACAGTTACTCTCCTATAATTCACCCCTCCACTTT. The full variable domain, in which reference TRBV5-1 and TRBJ1-6 provide the parts outside the CDR3, is KAGVTQTPRYLIKTRGQQVTLSCSPISGHRSVSWYQQTPGQGLQFLFEYFSETQRNKGNFPGRFSGRQFSNSRSEMNVSTLELGDSALYLCASSARQLLSYNSPLHFGNGTRLTVT.

This sequence joins TRBV9 and TRBJ1-1, with 9 positions matching TRBD1. The CDR3 runs 13 residues. CDR1 and CDR2 from the germline V gene are SGDLS and YYNGEE. With 3 bases clipped from V and 11 bases from J, the junction kept 8 bases outside the gene matches. The CDR3 is CASSGSGTGSAFF. The CDR3 coding sequence is TGTGCCAGCAGCGGATCCGGGACAGGGAGCGCTTTCTTT.

The rearrangement links TRBV9 to TRBJ2-2, with TRBD2 identical over 7 bases. J lost 2 bases, V lost 4 bases, and 14 bases had no gene match. Per germline, CDR1 SGDLS and CDR2 YYNGEE. The CDR3 is 18 residues long. Written as DNA, the CDR3 is TGTGCCAGCAGCCCTAGGCTAGCGGAGACACTAAACACCGGGGAGCTGTTTTTT. This sequence encodes CASSPRLAETLNTGELFF.

The chain carries TRBV24-1 and TRBJ2-6, with D unresolved. Trimming removed 5 bases at V and 1 base at J, with 2 bases between. There are 13 residues in the CDR3. CDR1 is KGHDR, CDR2 SFDVKD, per germline. CDR3 sequence: CATSGSGANVLTF. The CDR3 DNA reads as TGTGCCACCAGTGGTTCTGGGGCCAACGTCCTGACTTTC.